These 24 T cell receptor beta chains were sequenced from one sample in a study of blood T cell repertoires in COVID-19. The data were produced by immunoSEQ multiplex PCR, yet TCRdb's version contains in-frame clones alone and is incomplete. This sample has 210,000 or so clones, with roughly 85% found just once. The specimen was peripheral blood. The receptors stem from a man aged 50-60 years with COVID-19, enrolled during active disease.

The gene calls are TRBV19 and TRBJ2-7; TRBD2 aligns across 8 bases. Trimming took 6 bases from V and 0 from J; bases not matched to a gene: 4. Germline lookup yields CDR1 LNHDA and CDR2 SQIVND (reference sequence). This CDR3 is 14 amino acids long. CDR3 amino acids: CASRVSGASYEQYF. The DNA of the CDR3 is TGTGCCAGTAGGGTTAGCGGGGCCTCCTACGAGCAGTACTTC.

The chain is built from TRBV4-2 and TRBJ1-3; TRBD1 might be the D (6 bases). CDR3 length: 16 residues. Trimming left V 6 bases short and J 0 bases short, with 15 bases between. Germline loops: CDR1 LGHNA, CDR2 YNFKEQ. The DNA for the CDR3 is TGTGCCAGCAGTCCCGAAGGGGGTCTCTCTGGAAACACCATATATTTT. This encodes CASSPEGGLSGNTIYF.

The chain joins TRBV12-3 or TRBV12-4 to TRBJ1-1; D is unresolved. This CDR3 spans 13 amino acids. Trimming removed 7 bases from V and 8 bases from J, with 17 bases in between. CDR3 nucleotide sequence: TGTGCCAGCAAACGTGGGGAGACACAAGAAGCTTTCTTT. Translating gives CASKRGETQEAFF.

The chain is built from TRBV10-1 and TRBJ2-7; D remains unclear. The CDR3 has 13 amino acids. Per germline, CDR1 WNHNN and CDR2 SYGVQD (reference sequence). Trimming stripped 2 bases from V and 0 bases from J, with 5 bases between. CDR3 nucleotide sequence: TGCGCCAGCAGTGAGACTCTCTCCTACGAGCAGTACTTC. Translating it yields CASSETLSYEQYF.

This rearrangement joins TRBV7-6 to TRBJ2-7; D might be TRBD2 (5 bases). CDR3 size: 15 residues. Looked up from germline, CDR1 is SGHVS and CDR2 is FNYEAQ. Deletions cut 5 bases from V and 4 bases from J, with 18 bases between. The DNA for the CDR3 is TGTGCCAGCAGCCTGGAGGCACCCGGAACGTACGAGCAGTACTTC. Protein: CASSLEAPGTYEQYF.

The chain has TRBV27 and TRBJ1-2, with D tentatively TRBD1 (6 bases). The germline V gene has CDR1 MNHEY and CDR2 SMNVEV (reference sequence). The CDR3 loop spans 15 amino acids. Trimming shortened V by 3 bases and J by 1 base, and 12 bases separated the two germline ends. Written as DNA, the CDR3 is TGTGCCAGCAGTTTGAGGGACAACATTAACTATGGCTACACCTTC. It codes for CASSLRDNINYGYTF.

The CDR3 coding sequence is TGTGCCAGCAGTTACTCGTGGCAGTTTGCGGACTCTGGGGCCAACGTCCTGACTTTC. It specifies CASSYSWQFADSGANVLTF. The V call is TRBV6-2 or TRBV6-3, the J call TRBJ2-6; D gene uncertain. Looked up from germline, CDR1 is MNHEY and CDR2 is SVGEGT. The CDR3 is 19 residues long. Trimming stripped 0 bases from V and 0 bases from J, with 15 bases between.

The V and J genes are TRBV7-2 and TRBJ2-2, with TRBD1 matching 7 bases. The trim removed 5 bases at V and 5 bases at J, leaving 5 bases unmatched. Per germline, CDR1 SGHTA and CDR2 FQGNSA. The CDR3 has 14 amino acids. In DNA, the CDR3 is TGTGCCAGCAGCGGACCGGGACAGACCGGGGAGCTGTTTTTT. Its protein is CASSGPGQTGELFF.

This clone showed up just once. The CDR3 DNA follows: TGTGCCAGCAGCGTATTTAGCGGGGGGAAAGAGACCCAGTACTTC. It yields the protein CASSVFSGGKETQYF. This chain links TRBV9 with TRBJ2-5, with 10 positions matching TRBD2. Germline loops: CDR1 SGDLS, CDR2 YYNGEE. V was pared by 1 base and J by 3 bases, with 3 bases of the junction left unmatched. This CDR3 region has 15 residues.

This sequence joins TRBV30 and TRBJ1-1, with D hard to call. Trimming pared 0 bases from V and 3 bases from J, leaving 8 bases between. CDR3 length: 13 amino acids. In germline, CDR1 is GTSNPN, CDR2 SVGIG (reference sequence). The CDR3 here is CAWSVRGDTEAFF. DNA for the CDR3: TGTGCCTGGAGTGTACGGGGAGACACTGAAGCTTTCTTT.

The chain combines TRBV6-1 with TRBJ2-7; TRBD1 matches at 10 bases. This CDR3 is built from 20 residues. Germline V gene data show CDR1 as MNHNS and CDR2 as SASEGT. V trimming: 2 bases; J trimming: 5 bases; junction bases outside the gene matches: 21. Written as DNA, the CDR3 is TGTGCCAGCAGTGAAAGGCCCGTGTTAAAACGGGACAGGGGCTGGGACGAGCAGTACTTC. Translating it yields CASSERPVLKRDRGWDEQYF.

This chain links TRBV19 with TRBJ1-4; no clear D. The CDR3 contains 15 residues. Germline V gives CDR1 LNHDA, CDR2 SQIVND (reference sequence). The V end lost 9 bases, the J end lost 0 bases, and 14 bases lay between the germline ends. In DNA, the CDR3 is TGTGCCAGCCCCCGTCGGGGTGCAACTAATGAAAAACTGTTTTTT. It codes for CASPRRGATNEKLFF.

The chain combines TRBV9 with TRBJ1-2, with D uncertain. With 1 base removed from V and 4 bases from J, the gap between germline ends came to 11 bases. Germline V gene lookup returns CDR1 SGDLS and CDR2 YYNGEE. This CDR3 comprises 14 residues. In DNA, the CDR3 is TGTGCCAGCAGCGTAACGGAGTTTAGCTATGGCTACACCTTC. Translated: CASSVTEFSYGYTF.

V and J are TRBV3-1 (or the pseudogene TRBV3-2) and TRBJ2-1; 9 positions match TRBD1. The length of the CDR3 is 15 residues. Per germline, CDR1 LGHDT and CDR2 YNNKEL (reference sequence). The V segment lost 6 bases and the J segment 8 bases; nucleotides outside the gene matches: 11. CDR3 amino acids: CASSSPGQGIDEQFF. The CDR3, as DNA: TGTGCCAGCAGTTCGCCGGGACAGGGTATCGATGAGCAGTTCTTC.

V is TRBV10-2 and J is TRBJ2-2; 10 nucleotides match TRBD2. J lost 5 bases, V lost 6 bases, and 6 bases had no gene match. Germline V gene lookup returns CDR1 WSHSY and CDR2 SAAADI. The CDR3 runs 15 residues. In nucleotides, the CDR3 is TGCGCCAGCAGGGCTAGCGGGGGTAAGACCGGGGAGCTGTTTTTT. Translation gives CASRASGGKTGELFF.

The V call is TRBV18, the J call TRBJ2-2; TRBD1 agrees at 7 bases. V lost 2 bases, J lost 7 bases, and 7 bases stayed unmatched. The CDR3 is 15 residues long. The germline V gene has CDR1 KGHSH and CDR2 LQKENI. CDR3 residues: CASSPSGTASGELFF. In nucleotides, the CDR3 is TGTGCCAGCTCACCATCAGGGACAGCCAGCGGGGAGCTGTTTTTT.

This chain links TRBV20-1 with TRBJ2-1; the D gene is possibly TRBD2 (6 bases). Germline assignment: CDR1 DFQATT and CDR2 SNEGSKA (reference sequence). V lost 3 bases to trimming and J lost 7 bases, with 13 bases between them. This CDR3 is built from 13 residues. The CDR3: CSASGSSGNEQFF. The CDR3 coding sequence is TGCAGTGCTAGTGGATCCAGCGGGAATGAGCAGTTCTTC.

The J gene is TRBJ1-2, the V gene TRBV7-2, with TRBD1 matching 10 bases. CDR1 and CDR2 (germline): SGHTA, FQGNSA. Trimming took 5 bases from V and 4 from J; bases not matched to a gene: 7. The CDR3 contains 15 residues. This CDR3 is CASSATGTGAYGYTF. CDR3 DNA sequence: TGTGCCAGCAGCGCGACCGGGACAGGGGCCTATGGCTACACCTTC.

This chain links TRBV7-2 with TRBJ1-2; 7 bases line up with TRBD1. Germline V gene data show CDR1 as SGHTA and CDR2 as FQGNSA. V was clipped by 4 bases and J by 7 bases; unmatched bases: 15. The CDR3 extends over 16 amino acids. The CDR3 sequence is CASSSLTGSGSGGYTF. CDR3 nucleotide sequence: TGTGCCAGCAGCTCATTGACAGGGTCAGGTTCAGGTGGCTACACCTTC.

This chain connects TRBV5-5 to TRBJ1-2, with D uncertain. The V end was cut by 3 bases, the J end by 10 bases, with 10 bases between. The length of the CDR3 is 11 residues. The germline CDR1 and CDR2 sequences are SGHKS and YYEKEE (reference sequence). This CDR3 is CASSSHPFYTF. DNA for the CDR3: TGTGCCAGCAGCTCACATCCATTCTACACCTTC.

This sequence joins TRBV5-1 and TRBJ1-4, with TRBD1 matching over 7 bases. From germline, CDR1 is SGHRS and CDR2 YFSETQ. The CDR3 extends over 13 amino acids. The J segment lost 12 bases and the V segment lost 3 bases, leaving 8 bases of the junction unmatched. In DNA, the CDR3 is TGCGCCAGCAGCTATGACAGGGCCGGGGAACTGTTTTTT. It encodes CASSYDRAGELFF.

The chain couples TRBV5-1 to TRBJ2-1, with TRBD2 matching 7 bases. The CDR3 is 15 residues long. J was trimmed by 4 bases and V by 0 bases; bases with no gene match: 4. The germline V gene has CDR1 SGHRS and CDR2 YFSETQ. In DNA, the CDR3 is TGCGCCAGCAGCTTGGTAGGTAGCGGGTACAATGAGCAGTTCTTC. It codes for CASSLVGSGYNEQFF.

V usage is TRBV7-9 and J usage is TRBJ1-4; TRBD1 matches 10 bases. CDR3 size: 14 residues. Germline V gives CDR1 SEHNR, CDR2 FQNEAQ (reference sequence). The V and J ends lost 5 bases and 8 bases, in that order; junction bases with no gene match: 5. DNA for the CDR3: TGTGCCAGCAGCATAAGGGACAGGGGCGAAAAACTGTTTTTT. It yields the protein CASSIRDRGEKLFF.

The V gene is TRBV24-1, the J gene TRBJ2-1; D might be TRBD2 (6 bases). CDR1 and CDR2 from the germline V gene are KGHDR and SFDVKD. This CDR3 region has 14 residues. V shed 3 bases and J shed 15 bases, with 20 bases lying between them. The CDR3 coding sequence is TGTGCCACCAGTGATCCCCGGGACTCGAATGTCCGGTTCTTC. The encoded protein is CATSDPRDSNVRFF.